This T cell receptor (beta chain) emerged from a study of blood T cell repertoires in COVID-19. On the study more broadly: There were acute and convalescent COVID-19 samples, and they came from the United States, Italy and Spain. In each case, the material was cDNA or gDNA derived from T cells, B-cell-depleted T cells, or PBMCs.

Original analysis: It was from reference gene primer amplification that nucleated cell counts were estimated. Clones were sequenced by immunoSEQ multiplex PCR, and TCRdb holds only the in-frame ones, with some missing. V, J and clone size are taken as reported in that table, and D and trimming were inferred from the DNA itself. In the table there are about 76,000 clones, around 70% of which are singletons. Germline lookup yields CDR1 SGHAT and CDR2 FQDESV (reference sequence). The CDR3 is made up of 15 amino acids. Trimming took off 5 bases at V and 4 bases at J, with 15 bases between the two ends. Specimen: peripheral blood. The sequence came from a man aged 70 or older with acute or convalescent COVID-19. The J gene is TRBJ2-1, the V gene TRBV11-1, with D uncertain. In nucleotides, the CDR3 is TGTGCCAGCAGCCAATCTAGTCCTCTTTACAATGAGCAGTTCTTC. Protein: CASSQSSPLYNEQFF. Supplemented by reference TRBV11-1 and TRBJ2-1, the full variable domain reads EAEVAQSPRYKITEKSQAVAFWCDPISGHATLYWYRQILGQGPELLVQFQDESVVDDSQLPKDRFSAERLKGVDSTLKIQPAELGDSAMYLCASSQSSPLYNEQFFGPGTRLTVL.